Shown below are 19 T cell receptor beta chains from a single sample sequenced in a study of blood T cell repertoires in COVID-19. Measured with immunoSEQ multiplex PCR; TCRdb has only the in-frame clones, and not every one. This sample has tens of thousands of clones, with approximately 87% found just once. The specimen was peripheral blood. These TCRs come from a human donor in a cohort sampled during active COVID-19.

This sequence joins TRBV9 and TRBJ2-7; 13 nucleotides agree with TRBD2. Germline V CDR1 and CDR2: SGDLS, YYNGEE. The junction had 20 bases not matched to a gene; V was cut back by 0 bases and J by 2 bases. The CDR3 contains 22 residues. DNA of the CDR3: TGTGCCAGCAGCGTAGTTGACAGGTCGGGACTAGCGGGACCGTTAAATACCTACGAGCAGTACTTC. Residues: CASSVVDRSGLAGPLNTYEQYF.

The rearrangement links TRBV4-3 to TRBJ2-3, with 10 bases aligning to TRBD2. The V gene's germline CDR1 is LGHNA and CDR2 YSLEER. The CDR3 is made up of 17 amino acids. V dropped 2 bases and J dropped 4; count of bases not matched to a gene: 9. In nucleotides, the CDR3 is TGCGCCAGCAGCCAATCTTCTGGGACTAGCGAGGCAGATACGCAGTATTTT. Amino acids: CASSQSSGTSEADTQYF.

The chain links TRBV18 to TRBJ1-2; maybe TRBD1 (5 bases). Between the trimmed V and J ends, which lost 2 bases and 7 bases, there was a span of 26 bases. Germline CDR1 and CDR2: KGHSH and LQKENI. This CDR3 contains 18 residues. Written as DNA, the CDR3 is TGTGCCAGCTCACCAGTGCAGCGCAGGGATAGGTCCCATGGTGGCTACACCTTC. Amino acid sequence: CASSPVQRRDRSHGGYTF.

The chain has TRBV18 and TRBJ2-7; D may be TRBD1 (5 bases). Trimming pared 2 bases from V and 6 bases from J, leaving 8 bases between. The germline V gene encodes CDR1 KGHSH and CDR2 LQKENI. This CDR3 is built from 12 residues. The CDR3 coding sequence is TGTGCCAGCTCACCAAGTAGGGGCGAGCAGTACTTC. Translated, it gives CASSPSRGEQYF. The complete variable domain, with remaining parts taken from reference TRBV18 and TRBJ2-7, reads NAGVMQNPRHLVRRRGQEARLRCSPMKGHSHVYWYRQLPEEGLKFMVYLQKENIIDESGMPKERFSAEFPKEGPSILRIQQVVRGDSAAYFCASSPSRGEQYFGPGTRLTVT.

This clone is a singleton in its sample. This chain joins TRBV11-2 and TRBJ2-1; 9 nucleotides match TRBD1. V lost 6 bases to trimming and J lost 7 bases; unmatched junction nucleotides: 10. The germline V gene has CDR1 SGHAT and CDR2 FQNNGV. This CDR3 has 15 residues. CDR3 sequence: CASSQPGTGPNEQFF. The CDR3 bases are TGTGCCAGCAGTCAACCCGGGACAGGGCCGAATGAGCAGTTCTTC.

The V gene is TRBV9, the J gene TRBJ2-2, with TRBD1 matching over 9 bases. Unmatched junction bases numbered 9, after V lost 4 bases and J lost 5 bases. The CDR3 has 16 amino acids. The germline V gene encodes CDR1 SGDLS and CDR2 YYNGEE. The CDR3 bases are TGTGCCAGCAGCACTCGGACAGGGGACTTAACCGGGGAGCTGTTTTTT. It translates to CASSTRTGDLTGELFF.

The rearrangement links TRBV6-2 or TRBV6-3 to TRBJ1-2, with a weak D call TRBD1 (6 bases). The V gene lost 2 bases and the J gene lost 7 bases, with 14 bases spanning the gap. Germline assignment: CDR1 MNHEY and CDR2 SVGEGT. This CDR3 has 14 residues. CDR3 sequence: CASSYDLQGGGYTF. The CDR3 region has the DNA TGTGCCAGCAGTTACGACCTACAGGGTGGTGGCTACACCTTC.

The V and J genes are TRBV5-4 and TRBJ2-2; 10 bases map to TRBD2. This CDR3 is built from 16 residues. Germline CDR1 SGHNT, CDR2 YYREEE (reference sequence). With 0 bases clipped from V and 7 bases from J, the junction kept 6 bases outside the gene matches. The CDR3 DNA is TGTGCCAGCAGCTTGGCTAGCGGGAGCTATAACGGGGAGCTGTTTTTT. Translated, it gives CASSLASGSYNGELFF.

The chain links TRBV5-1 to TRBJ1-3, with D possibly matching TRBD1 (6 bases). Trimming stripped 1 base from V and 0 bases from J, with 11 bases between. From germline, CDR1 is SGHRS and CDR2 YFSETQ. There are 16 residues in the CDR3. As DNA, the CDR3 is TGCGCCAGCAGCTTGAGACAGGCCGGCTCTGGAAACACCATATATTTT. Its protein product is CASSLRQAGSGNTIYF.

This clone was counted a few times. The gene calls are TRBV7-6 and TRBJ2-3, with TRBD2 matching over 9 bases. After removal of 0 bases from V and 5 bases from J, the junction contained 15 bases not matched to a gene. CDR3 length: 19 residues. Germline CDR1 SGHVS, CDR2 FNYEAQ. CDR3 in DNA: TGTGCCAGCAGCTTAGCGGCCTCCTTGGCGGGAGGGCCGGGAGATACGCAGTATTTT. As protein: CASSLAASLAGGPGDTQYF. The full variable domain, completed using reference TRBV7-6 and TRBJ2-3, is GAGVSQSPRYKVTKRGQDVALRCDPISGHVSLYWYRQALGQGPEFLTYFNYEAQQDKSGLPNDRFSAERPEGSISTLTIQRTEQRDSAMYRCASSLAASLAGGPGDTQYFGPGTRLTVL.

The chain carries TRBV7-8 and TRBJ1-4, with 10 bases aligning to TRBD1. Unmatched junction bases numbered 19, after V lost 4 bases and J lost 11 bases. In germline, CDR1 is SGHVS, CDR2 FQNEAQ. The CDR3 extends over 18 amino acids. This CDR3 reads CASSSLSGTGVERGKLFF. Written as DNA, the CDR3 is TGTGCCAGCAGCTCCCTCTCCGGGACAGGGGTCGAGAGGGGGAAACTGTTTTTT. Filled out from reference TRBV7-8 and TRBJ1-4, the complete variable domain reads GAGVSQSPRYKVAKRGQDVALRCDPISGHVSLFWYQQALGQGPEFLTYFQNEAQLDKSGLPSDRFFAERPEGSVSTLKIQRTQQEDSAVYLCASSSLSGTGVERGKLFFGSGTQLSVL.

The table lists this clone with a few counts. The chain couples TRBV5-1 to TRBJ2-5, with D perhaps matching TRBD2 (6 bases). This CDR3 is 15 amino acids long. Germline V gene data show CDR1 as SGHRS and CDR2 as YFSETQ. Trimming took 2 bases from V and 2 from J, leaving 13 bases between them. The CDR3 sequence: CASSLLASSQETQYF. In DNA form, the CDR3 reads TGCGCCAGCAGCTTACTAGCATCATCGCAAGAGACCCAGTACTTC.

The chain couples TRBV2 to TRBJ1-2; 8 bases agree with TRBD1. The V gene end was trimmed by 9 bases and the J gene end by 4 bases; junction bases not matched to a gene: 7. This CDR3 region has 13 residues. Germline CDR1 reads SNHLY; CDR2 reads FYNNEI. The CDR3 DNA reads as TGTGCCAGTCAGGGGGCGCGTAGCTATGGCTACACCTTC. Residues: CASQGARSYGYTF.

This clone was observed a handful of times. The chain has TRBV3-1 (or the pseudogene TRBV3-2) and TRBJ2-7; weak D call: TRBD2 (5 bases). The CDR3 has 13 residues. Trimming removed 3 bases from V and 3 bases from J, with 9 bases in between. Germline assignment: CDR1 LGHDT and CDR2 YNNKEL (reference sequence). CDR3 nucleotide sequence: TGTGCCAGCAGCCATAGAGGGAGCTACGAGCAGTACTTC. Encoded protein: CASSHRGSYEQYF.

The chain links TRBV7-2 to TRBJ2-1; no firm D call. Trimming cost V 1 base and J 0 bases, with 10 bases left between them. The CDR3 consists of 16 residues. Germline lookup yields CDR1 SGHTA and CDR2 FQGNSA. The CDR3 DNA follows: TGTGCCAGCAGCTTAGGGGCAGGCAGCTCCTACAATGAGCAGTTCTTC. Translated, it gives CASSLGAGSSYNEQFF.

This chain links TRBV7-3 with TRBJ1-1, with 7 nucleotides matching TRBD1. V lost 0 bases and J lost 6; bases outside the gene matches: 1. The CDR3 runs to 13 residues. CDR1 is SGHTA and CDR2 is FQGTGA in the germline V gene. The CDR3 here is CASSLTGGSEAFF. The CDR3 DNA reads as TGTGCCAGCAGCTTAACAGGGGGCTCTGAAGCTTTCTTT.

This chain links TRBV5-1 with TRBJ2-6; 8 nucleotides agree with TRBD1. The CDR3 has 15 residues. V lost 5 bases to trimming and J lost 2 bases; unmatched junction nucleotides: 3. The V gene's germline CDR1 is SGHRS and CDR2 YFSETQ. CDR3 region: CASSSGGAGANVLTF. CDR3 coding DNA: TGCGCCAGCAGTTCAGGGGGCGCTGGGGCCAACGTCCTGACTTTC.

The gene calls are TRBV11-2 and TRBJ1-2, with TRBD1 matching over 10 bases. Losses at the gene ends were 5 bases for V and 6 bases for J; bases not matched to a gene: 9. CDR1 and CDR2 from the germline V gene are SGHAT and FQNNGV. CDR3 length: 15 amino acids. CDR3 loop: CASSRRPGTGDGYTF. The CDR3 DNA reads TGTGCCAGCAGCCGCCGTCCCGGGACAGGGGATGGCTACACCTTC.

This rearrangement joins TRBV7-3 to TRBJ2-3; perhaps TRBD2 as D (5 bases). V shed 0 bases and J shed 6 bases, with 13 bases lying between them. Germline values: CDR1 SGHTA, CDR2 FQGTGA. This CDR3 contains 15 residues. The CDR3 DNA reads as TGTGCCAGCAGCTTAACCGGGGAAAGGGTGGATACGCAGTATTTT. Its translation: CASSLTGERVDTQYF.